This TCR beta chain was retrieved from a study of glioma-infiltrating T cells after dendritic cell vaccination. Study-level background: Glioblastoma patients came from Phase I and II dendritic cell vaccination trials.

The time point is: after dendritic cell vaccination, including at tumor progression/relapse. The CDR3 spans 13 residues. CDR1 is LGHNT and CDR2 is FRNRAP in the germline V gene. The PCR used 60 V beta and 13 J beta primers. Data came from immunoSEQ multiplex PCR; TCRdb stores just in-frame clones and leaves some out. This repertoire shows more than 95,000 clones, about 85% found once; its top ten account for 5.4%. The rearrangement links TRBV12-5 to TRBJ2-5; D call uncertain. With the DNA end fitting TRBJ2-7 better, the J assignment may be wrong. This sequence originates from a human donor with glioblastoma. Material: blood, obtained after dendritic cell vaccination. The CDR3 reads CASGLGSHYEQYF. CDR3 nucleotides: TGTGCTAGTGGTTTAGGCAGCCACTACGAGCAGTACTTC.